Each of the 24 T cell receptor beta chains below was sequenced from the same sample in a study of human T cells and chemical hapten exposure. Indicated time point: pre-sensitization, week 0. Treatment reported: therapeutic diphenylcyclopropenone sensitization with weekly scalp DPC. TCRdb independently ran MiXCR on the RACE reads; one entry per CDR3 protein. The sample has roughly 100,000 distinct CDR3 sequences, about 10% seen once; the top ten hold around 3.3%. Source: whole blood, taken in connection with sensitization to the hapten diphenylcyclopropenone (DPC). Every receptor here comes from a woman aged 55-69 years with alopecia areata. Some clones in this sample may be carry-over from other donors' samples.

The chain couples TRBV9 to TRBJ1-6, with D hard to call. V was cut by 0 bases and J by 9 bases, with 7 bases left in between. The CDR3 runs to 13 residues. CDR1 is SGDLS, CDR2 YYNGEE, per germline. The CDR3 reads CASSVDQVSPLHF. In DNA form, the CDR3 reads TGTGCCAGCAGCGTAGACCAGGTTTCACCCCTCCACTTT.

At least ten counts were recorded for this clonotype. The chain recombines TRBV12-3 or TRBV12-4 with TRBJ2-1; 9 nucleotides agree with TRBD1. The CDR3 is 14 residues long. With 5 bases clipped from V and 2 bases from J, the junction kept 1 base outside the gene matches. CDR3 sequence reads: CASSRQGAYNEQFF. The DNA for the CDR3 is TGTGCCAGCAGTCGACAGGGGGCCTACAATGAGCAGTTCTTC.

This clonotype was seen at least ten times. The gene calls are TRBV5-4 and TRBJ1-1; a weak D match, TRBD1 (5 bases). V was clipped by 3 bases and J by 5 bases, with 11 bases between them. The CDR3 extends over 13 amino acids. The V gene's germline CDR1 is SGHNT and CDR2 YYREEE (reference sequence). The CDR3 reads CASSSDRGTEAFF. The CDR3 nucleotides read TGTGCCAGCAGCTCTGACCGGGGGACTGAAGCTTTCTTT.

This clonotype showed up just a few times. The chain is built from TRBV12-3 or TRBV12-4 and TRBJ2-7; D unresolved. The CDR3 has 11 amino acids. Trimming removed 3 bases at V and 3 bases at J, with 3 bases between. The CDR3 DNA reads TGTGCCAGCAGTTTGGACTACGAGCAGTACTTC. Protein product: CASSLDYEQYF.

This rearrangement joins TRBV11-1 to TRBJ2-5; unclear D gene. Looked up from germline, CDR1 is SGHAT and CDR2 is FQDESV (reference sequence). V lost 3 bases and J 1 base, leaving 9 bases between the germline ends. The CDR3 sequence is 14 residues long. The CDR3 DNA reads TGTGCCAGCAGCTTTCGGTCAGGCCAAGAGACCCAGTACTTC. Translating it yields CASSFRSGQETQYF.

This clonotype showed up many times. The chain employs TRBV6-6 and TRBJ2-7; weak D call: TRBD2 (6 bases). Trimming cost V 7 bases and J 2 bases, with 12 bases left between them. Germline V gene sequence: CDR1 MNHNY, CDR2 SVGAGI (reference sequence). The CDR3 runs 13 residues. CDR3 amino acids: CASTGRIPYEQYF. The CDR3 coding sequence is TGTGCCAGCACAGGGAGGATCCCCTACGAGCAGTACTTC.

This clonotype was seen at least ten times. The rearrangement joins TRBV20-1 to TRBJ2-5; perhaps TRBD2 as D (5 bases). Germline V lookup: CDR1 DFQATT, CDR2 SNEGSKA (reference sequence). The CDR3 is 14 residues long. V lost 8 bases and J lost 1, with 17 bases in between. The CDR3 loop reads CSSRTWAVQETQYF. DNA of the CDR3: TGCAGTTCCCGGACTTGGGCCGTCCAAGAGACCCAGTACTTC.

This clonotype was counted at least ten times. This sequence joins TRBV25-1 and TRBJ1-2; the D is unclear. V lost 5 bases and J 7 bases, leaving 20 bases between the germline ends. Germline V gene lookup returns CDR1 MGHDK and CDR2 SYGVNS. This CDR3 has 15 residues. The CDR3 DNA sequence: TGTGCCAGCAGTTCTTCTTCTACGGACTGGAGTGGCTACACCTTC. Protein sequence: CASSSSSTDWSGYTF.

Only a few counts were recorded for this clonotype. The CDR3 DNA reads TGTGCCAGCAGCCCCGGGACAGGGGAGGTATATGGCTACACCTTC. Protein product: CASSPGTGEVYGYTF. The chain links TRBV9 to TRBJ1-2; 10 nucleotides line up with TRBD1. CDR1 and CDR2 (germline): SGDLS, YYNGEE. The CDR3 is 15 residues long. J lost 5 bases, V lost 4 bases, and 8 bases had no gene match. The whole variable domain, remainder taken from reference TRBV9 and TRBJ1-2, is DSGVTQTPKHLITATGQRVTLRCSPRSGDLSVYWYQQSLDQGLQFLIQYYNGEERAKGNILERFSAQQFPDLHSELNLSSLELGDSALYFCASSPGTGEVYGYTFGSGTRLTVV.

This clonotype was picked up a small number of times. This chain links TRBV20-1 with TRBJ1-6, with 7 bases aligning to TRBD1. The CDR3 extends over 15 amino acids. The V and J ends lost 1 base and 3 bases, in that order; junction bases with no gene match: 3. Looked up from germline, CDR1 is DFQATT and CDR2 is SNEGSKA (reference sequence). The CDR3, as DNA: TGCAGTGCTAGAGGTACAGGGGACTATAATTCACCCCTCCACTTT. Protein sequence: CSARGTGDYNSPLHF.

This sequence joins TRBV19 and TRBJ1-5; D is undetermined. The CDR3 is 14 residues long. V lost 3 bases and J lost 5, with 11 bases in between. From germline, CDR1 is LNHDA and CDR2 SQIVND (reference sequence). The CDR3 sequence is CASSIYVKDQPQHF. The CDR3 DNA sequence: TGTGCCAGTAGTATTTATGTGAAGGATCAGCCCCAGCATTTT.

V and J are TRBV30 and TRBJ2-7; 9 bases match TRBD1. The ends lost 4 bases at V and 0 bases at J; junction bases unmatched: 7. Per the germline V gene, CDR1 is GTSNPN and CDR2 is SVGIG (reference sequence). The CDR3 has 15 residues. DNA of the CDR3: TGTGCCTGGACCACCGGGACAGGGCGCTCCTACGAGCAGTACTTC. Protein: CAWTTGTGRSYEQYF.

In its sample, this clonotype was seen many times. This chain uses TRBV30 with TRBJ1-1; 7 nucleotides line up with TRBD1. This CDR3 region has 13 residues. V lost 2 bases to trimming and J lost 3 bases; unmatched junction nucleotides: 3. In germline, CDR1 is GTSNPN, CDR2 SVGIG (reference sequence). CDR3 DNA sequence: TGTGCCTGGAGTAACCAGGGGGACACTGAAGCTTTCTTT. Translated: CAWSNQGDTEAFF.

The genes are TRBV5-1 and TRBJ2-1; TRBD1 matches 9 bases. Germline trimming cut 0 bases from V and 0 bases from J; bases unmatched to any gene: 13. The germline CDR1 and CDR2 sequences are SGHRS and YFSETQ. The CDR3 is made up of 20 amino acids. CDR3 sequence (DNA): TGCGCCAGCAGCTTGGCCTTGCTCGGGACAGGGTTTTTCTCCTACAATGAGCAGTTCTTC. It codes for CASSLALLGTGFFSYNEQFF.

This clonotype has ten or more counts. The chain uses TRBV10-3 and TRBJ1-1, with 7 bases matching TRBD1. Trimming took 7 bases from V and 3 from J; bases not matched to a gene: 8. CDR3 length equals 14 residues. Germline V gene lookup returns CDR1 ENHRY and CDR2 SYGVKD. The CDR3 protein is CAITLGGKDTEAFF. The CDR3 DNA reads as TGTGCCATCACGTTAGGGGGCAAGGACACTGAAGCTTTCTTT.

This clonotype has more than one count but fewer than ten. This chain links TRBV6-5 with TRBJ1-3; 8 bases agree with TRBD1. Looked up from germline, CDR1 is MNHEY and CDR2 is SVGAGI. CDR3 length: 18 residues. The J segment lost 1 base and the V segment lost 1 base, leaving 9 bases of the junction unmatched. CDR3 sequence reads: CASSYFPATGGSGNTIYF. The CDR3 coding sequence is TGTGCCAGCAGTTACTTCCCGGCAACAGGGGGATCTGGAAACACCATATATTTT.

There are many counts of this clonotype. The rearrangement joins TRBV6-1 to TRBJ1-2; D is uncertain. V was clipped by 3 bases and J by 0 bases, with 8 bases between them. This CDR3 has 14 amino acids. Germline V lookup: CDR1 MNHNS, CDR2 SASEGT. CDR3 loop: CASSEGGSNYGYTF. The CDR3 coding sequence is TGTGCCAGCAGTGAGGGCGGATCTAACTATGGCTACACCTTC.

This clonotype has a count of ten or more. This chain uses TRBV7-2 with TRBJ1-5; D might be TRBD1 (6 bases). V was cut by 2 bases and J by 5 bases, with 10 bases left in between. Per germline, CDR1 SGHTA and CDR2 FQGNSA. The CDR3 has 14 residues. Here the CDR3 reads CASSLMKGDQPQHF. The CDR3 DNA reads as TGTGCCAGCAGCTTAATGAAGGGGGATCAGCCCCAGCATTTT.

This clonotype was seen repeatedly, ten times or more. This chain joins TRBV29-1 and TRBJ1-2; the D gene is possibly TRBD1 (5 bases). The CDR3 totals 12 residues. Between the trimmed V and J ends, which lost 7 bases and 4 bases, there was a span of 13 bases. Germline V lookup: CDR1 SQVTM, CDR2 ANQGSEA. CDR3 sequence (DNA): TGCAGCGCCGGGACGGATTTCTATGGCTACACCTTC. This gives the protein CSAGTDFYGYTF.

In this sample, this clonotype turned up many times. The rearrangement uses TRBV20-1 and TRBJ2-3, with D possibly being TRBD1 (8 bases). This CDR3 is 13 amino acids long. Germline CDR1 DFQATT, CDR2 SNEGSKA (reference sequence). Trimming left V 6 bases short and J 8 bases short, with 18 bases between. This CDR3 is CSATGEGQGTQYF. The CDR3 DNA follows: TGCAGTGCGACAGGGGAGGGGCAGGGTACGCAGTATTTT.

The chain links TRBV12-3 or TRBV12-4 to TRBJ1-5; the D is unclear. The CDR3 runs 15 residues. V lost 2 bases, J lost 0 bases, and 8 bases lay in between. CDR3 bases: TGTGCCAGCAGTTTAAAGGGAAATAGCAATCAGCCCCAGCATTTT. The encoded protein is CASSLKGNSNQPQHF.

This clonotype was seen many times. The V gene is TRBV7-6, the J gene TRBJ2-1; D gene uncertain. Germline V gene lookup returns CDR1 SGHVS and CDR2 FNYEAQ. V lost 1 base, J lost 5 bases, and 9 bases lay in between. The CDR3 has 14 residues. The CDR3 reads CASSLGSQNNEQFF. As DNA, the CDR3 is TGTGCCAGCAGCTTAGGGTCGCAGAACAATGAGCAGTTCTTC.

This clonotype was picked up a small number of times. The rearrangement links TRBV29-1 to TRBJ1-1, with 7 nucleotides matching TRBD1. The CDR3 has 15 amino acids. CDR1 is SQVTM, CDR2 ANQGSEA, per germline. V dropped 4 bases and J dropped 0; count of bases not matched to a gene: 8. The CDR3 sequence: CSVGRTGTVNTEAFF. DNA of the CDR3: TGCAGCGTTGGCCGAACCGGGACAGTGAACACTGAAGCTTTCTTT.

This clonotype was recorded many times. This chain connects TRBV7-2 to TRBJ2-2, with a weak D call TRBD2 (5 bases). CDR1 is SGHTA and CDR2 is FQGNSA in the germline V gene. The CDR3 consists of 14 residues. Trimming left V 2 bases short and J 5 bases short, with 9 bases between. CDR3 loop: CASSLNGETGELFF. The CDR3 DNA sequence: TGTGCCAGCAGCTTAAACGGGGAGACCGGGGAGCTGTTTTTT.